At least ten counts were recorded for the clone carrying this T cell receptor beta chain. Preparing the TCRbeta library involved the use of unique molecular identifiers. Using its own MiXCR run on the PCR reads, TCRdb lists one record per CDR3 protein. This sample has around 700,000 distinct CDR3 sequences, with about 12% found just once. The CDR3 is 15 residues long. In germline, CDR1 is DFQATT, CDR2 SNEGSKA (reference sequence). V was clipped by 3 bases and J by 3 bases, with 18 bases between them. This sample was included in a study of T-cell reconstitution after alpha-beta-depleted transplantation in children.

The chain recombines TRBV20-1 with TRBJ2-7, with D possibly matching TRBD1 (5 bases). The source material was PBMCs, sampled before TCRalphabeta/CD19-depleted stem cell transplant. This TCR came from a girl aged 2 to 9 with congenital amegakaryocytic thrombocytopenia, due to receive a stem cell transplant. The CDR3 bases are TGCAGTGCTAGGAGTCTCGTAGGGGAACTCTACGAGCAGTACTTC. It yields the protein CSARSLVGELYEQYF.